The T cell receptor beta chain described here comes from a study of cytomegalovirus exposure and HLA in healthy donors. Study observations and caveats: Three of the chains that were CMV-associated were confirmed in vitro to be specific for CMV antigens. As was reported, the classifier diagnosed cytomegalovirus status with high specificity and sensitivity.

A word on this clone: The antigen is not known.

The CDR3 contains 15 residues. V was clipped by 5 bases and J by 5 bases, with 18 bases between them. The V gene's germline CDR1 is LGHNA and CDR2 YNFKEQ. Clones were read by immunoSEQ multiplex PCR, and TCRdb kept only the in-frame ones, dropping some. The sample includes under 150,000 clones, 70% to 90% seen only once; the top ten take just over 8.5%. The chain combines TRBV4-2 with TRBJ1-1; a weak D match, TRBD1 (6 bases). The sample was PBMCs. This receptor was obtained from a man aged 18-30 years in good health and CMV-seropositive. The CDR3 nucleotides read TGTGCCAGCAGCACCGACAGGACCCGAGGGACTGAAGCTTTCTTT. Translating it yields CASSTDRTRGTEAFF.